Shown below are 21 T cell receptor beta chains from a single sample sequenced in a study of T cell responses to AZD1222 COVID-19 vaccine. TCRdb's copy holds only in-frame clones and misses some; the assay was immunoSEQ multiplex PCR. The data contain about 150,000 clones, over 70% of them seen just once; the ten biggest clones take up just over 9%. This material consisted of peripheral blood, taken 28 days after the second AZD1222 dose. The receptors stem from an adult who received the AZD1222 COVID-19 vaccine.

V gene TRBV7-2 combines with J gene TRBJ2-7; the D gene could be TRBD1 or TRBD2 (6 bases each). V shed 1 base and J shed 0 bases, with 19 bases lying between them. Germline V gives CDR1 SGHTA, CDR2 FQGNSA. The CDR3 totals 18 residues. The CDR3: CASSLGRGRGLSSYEQYF. For the CDR3, the DNA is TGTGCCAGCAGCTTAGGGAGGGGCAGGGGCCTCAGCTCCTACGAGCAGTACTTC.

This chain uses TRBV6-5 with TRBJ1-1; D is unresolved. Per the germline V gene, CDR1 is MNHEY and CDR2 is SVGAGI. This CDR3 is 10 amino acids long. V was cut by 7 bases and J by 10 bases, with 10 bases left in between. CDR3 region: CASIRERAFF. The CDR3 DNA reads as TGTGCCAGCATTAGGGAAAGAGCTTTCTTT.

This chain links TRBV2 with TRBJ2-7, with TRBD2 matching over 11 bases. Germline V gene lookup returns CDR1 SNHLY and CDR2 FYNNEI. The V and J ends lost 6 bases and 7 bases, in that order; junction bases with no gene match: 11. This CDR3 comprises 15 residues. The CDR3 DNA reads as TGTGCCAGCAGCGAGAGCTCACTAGCGGGAGTTGAGCAGTACTTC. Translated, it gives CASSESSLAGVEQYF.

This rearrangement joins TRBV6-2 or TRBV6-3 to TRBJ2-1; 13 bases map to TRBD2. V lost 2 bases and J lost 0; bases outside the gene matches: 10. Germline V gene data show CDR1 as MNHEY and CDR2 as SVGEGT. The CDR3 sequence is 20 residues long. The DNA of the CDR3 is TGTGCCAGCAGTTACCCGGGACTAGCGGGAACCTATAGCTCCTACAATGAGCAGTTCTTC. Its protein is CASSYPGLAGTYSSYNEQFF.

The chain carries TRBV30 and TRBJ1-4, with a possible D match to TRBD1 (5 bases). CDR1 and CDR2 from the germline V gene are GTSNPN and SVGIG (reference sequence). The CDR3 covers 14 residues. V gave up 6 bases and J gave up 7 bases, with 18 bases separating them. The CDR3 reads CACGGGEVGEKLFF. Written as DNA, the CDR3 is TGTGCCTGTGGGGGAGGTGAAGTGGGTGAAAAACTGTTTTTT.

The rearrangement uses TRBV4-3 and TRBJ1-2, with 8 nucleotides matching TRBD1. The germline CDR1 and CDR2 sequences are LGHNA and YSLEER. V was clipped by 5 bases and J by 4 bases; unmatched bases: 9. The CDR3 is made up of 15 amino acids. The DNA for the CDR3 is TGCGCCAGCAGCGTAGACAGGGGTTTAGGCTATGGCTACACCTTC. It yields the protein CASSVDRGLGYGYTF.

This sequence joins TRBV5-1 and TRBJ2-1; either TRBD1 or TRBD2 may supply D (5 bases each). The CDR3 length is 16 residues. In germline, CDR1 is SGHRS, CDR2 YFSETQ. Trimming shortened V by 4 bases and J by 7 bases, and 21 bases separated the two germline ends. The chain's CDR3 is CASSRYGAREGNEQFF. CDR3 coding DNA: TGCGCCAGCAGCCGATACGGGGCCCGGGAAGGGAATGAGCAGTTCTTC.

The chain uses TRBV11-2 and TRBJ2-3, with 12 bases aligning to TRBD2. The CDR3 sequence is 16 residues long. Germline trimming cut 5 bases from V and 5 bases from J; bases unmatched to any gene: 8. Germline loops: CDR1 SGHAT, CDR2 FQNNGV. The CDR3 DNA reads TGTGCCAGCAGCGCACGACTAGCGGGAGTTGAAGATACGCAGTATTTT. Translated, it gives CASSARLAGVEDTQYF.

The chain has TRBV4-3 and TRBJ2-1; no definite D call. The germline V gene has CDR1 LGHNA and CDR2 YSLEER. The CDR3 spans 14 residues. The germline V and J ends were trimmed by 1 base and 7 bases, with 11 bases remaining between them. CDR3: CASSQVLYQNEQFF. Written as DNA, the CDR3 is TGCGCCAGCAGCCAAGTCTTGTATCAGAATGAGCAGTTCTTC.

This clone has just one count. This chain connects TRBV6-2 or TRBV6-3 to TRBJ2-7; D possibly uses TRBD1 or TRBD2 (5 bases each). The CDR3 covers 14 residues. Trimming shortened V by 0 bases and J by 6 bases, and 12 bases separated the two germline ends. Germline CDR1 and CDR2: MNHEY and SVGEGT. CDR3 in DNA: TGTGCCAGCAGTTACTCGGGGGTGCTGGGCGAGCAGTACTTC. Translating it yields CASSYSGVLGEQYF.

The chain recombines TRBV3-1 (or the pseudogene TRBV3-2) with TRBJ2-7; 9 nucleotides agree with TRBD2. The CDR3 covers 15 residues. The germline CDR1 and CDR2 sequences are LGHDT and YNNKEL (reference sequence). V shed 1 base, J shed 2 bases, and the junction held 3 bases outside the gene matches. The CDR3 sequence: CASSQVAGGPYEQYF. For the CDR3, the DNA is TGTGCCAGCAGCCAAGTGGCGGGAGGGCCCTACGAGCAGTACTTC.

The genes are TRBV2 and TRBJ2-7, with D hard to call. V shed 7 bases and J shed 5 bases, with 15 bases lying between them. The CDR3 runs 13 residues. CDR1 is SNHLY and CDR2 is FYNNEI in the germline V gene. DNA for the CDR3: TGTGCCAGCAACGGCGGCCCCTGGGACGAGCAGTACTTC. As protein: CASNGGPWDEQYF. Full variable domain (outside the CDR3, taken from reference TRBV2 and TRBJ2-7): EPEVTQTPSHQVTQMGQEVILRCVPISNHLYFYWYRQILGQKVEFLVSFYNNEISEKSEIFDDQFSVERPDGSNFTLKIRSTKLEDSAMYFCASNGGPWDEQYFGPGTRLTVT.

The chain joins TRBV10-1 to TRBJ2-1; D gene ambiguous. The CDR3 is 12 residues long. Trimming took 9 bases from V and 6 from J, leaving 12 bases between them. Germline V gene data show CDR1 as WNHNN and CDR2 as SYGVQD (reference sequence). Here the CDR3 DNA reads TGCGCCAGGACCCGGCCCTCCAATGAGCAGTTCTTC. This codes for CARTRPSNEQFF.

This chain links TRBV14 with TRBJ2-7; unclear D gene. In germline, CDR1 is SGHDN, CDR2 FVKESK. V was shortened by 2 bases and J by 6 bases, with 8 bases between the two germline ends. The CDR3 covers 12 residues. In nucleotides, the CDR3 is TGTGCCAGCAGCCAAAACACGGTCGAGCAGTACTTC. Residues: CASSQNTVEQYF.

The chain carries TRBV7-9 and TRBJ2-2; 7 bases align to TRBD1. V shed 5 bases, J shed 5 bases, and the junction held 14 bases outside the gene matches. Germline CDR1 SEHNR, CDR2 FQNEAQ (reference sequence). The length of the CDR3 is 17 residues. The CDR3 nucleotides read TGTGCCAGCAGCCAGTACAGGGGATTAGGAGAGACCGGGGAGCTGTTTTTT. Protein: CASSQYRGLGETGELFF.

The J gene is TRBJ2-1, the V gene TRBV18; D gene unclear. The germline V gene encodes CDR1 KGHSH and CDR2 LQKENI. Trimming removed 2 bases from V and 6 bases from J, with 14 bases in between. CDR3 length equals 15 residues. In DNA, the CDR3 is TGTGCCAGCTCACCAACCCCCCCGCCGGGCAATGAGCAGTTCTTC. Its protein is CASSPTPPPGNEQFF.

J is TRBJ1-6 and V is TRBV2, with TRBD1 as a possible D gene (5 bases). This CDR3 has 14 residues. Trimming left V 7 bases short and J 9 bases short, with 16 bases between. Per the germline V gene, CDR1 is SNHLY and CDR2 is FYNNEI. DNA of the CDR3: TGTGCCAGCACGCGGGACTCCAGGCTTTCACCCCTCCACTTT. Amino acids: CASTRDSRLSPLHF.

CDR3 region: CASSGFGAQGITLHF. The CDR3 DNA sequence: TGTGCCAGCAGCGGATTTGGGGCCCAAGGAATCACCCTCCACTTT. The chain employs TRBV7-9 and TRBJ1-6, with D perhaps TRBD1 (5 bases). CDR3 size: 15 residues. Per germline, CDR1 SEHNR and CDR2 FQNEAQ (reference sequence). V shed 5 bases and J shed 14 bases, with 22 bases lying between them.

The sample holds one count of this clone. The rearrangement uses TRBV5-6 and TRBJ1-2; D is unclear. Looked up from germline, CDR1 is SGHDT and CDR2 is YYEEEE. V dropped 1 base and J dropped 6 bases, with 16 bases sitting between them. The CDR3 extends over 15 amino acids. The CDR3 sequence: CASSLNGPNSHGYTF. The CDR3 DNA reads TGTGCCAGCAGCTTGAATGGCCCCAACTCCCATGGCTACACCTTC.

The V call is TRBV6-5, the J call TRBJ1-1, with D maybe TRBD1 (5 bases). Germline V gene data show CDR1 as MNHEY and CDR2 as SVGAGI. V was trimmed by 5 bases and J by 5 bases, leaving 12 bases between them. The CDR3 is made up of 13 amino acids. The CDR3 protein is CASSLPGRTEAFF. CDR3 sequence (DNA): TGTGCCAGCAGTCTTCCGGGACGGACTGAAGCTTTCTTT.

This clone was detected only a few times. The rearrangement joins TRBV10-3 to TRBJ2-7; perhaps TRBD1 as D (5 bases). V was pared by 0 bases and J by 3 bases, with 9 bases between. This CDR3 spans 14 amino acids. Germline CDR1 is ENHRY and CDR2 is SYGVKD. The CDR3 DNA is TGTGCCATCAGTGAGTCGGACACCTACTACGAGCAGTACTTC. Its translation: CAISESDTYYEQYF.